This T cell receptor beta chain emerged from a study of graft-versus-host responses after intestinal transplantation. Only in-frame clones appear in the TCRdb table, and some are missing; sequencing was by immunoSEQ multiplex PCR. The sample records roughly 56,000 clones, around nine tenths being singletons. The CDR3 has 17 amino acids. V lost 3 bases and J lost 0, with 15 bases in between. Germline CDR1 MGHRA, CDR2 YSYEKL. The sample was PBMCs, taken around 120 days after intestinal transplantation. The sequence was collected from a human patient who received an intestinal transplant, so some T cells may come from the graft donor. V usage is TRBV4-1 and J usage is TRBJ2-1, with D maybe TRBD2 (7 bases). In nucleotides, the CDR3 is TGCGCCAGCAGCCAGTTGACGGGGGGCGGCTCCTACAATGAGCAGTTCTTC. Its protein is CASSQLTGGGSYNEQFF.